This TCR beta chain is drawn from a study of lymphopenia after photon versus proton radiotherapy. Sequencing used immunoSEQ multiplex PCR; TCRdb keeps in-frame clones, though not all of them. This repertoire shows about 7,300 clones, approximately 89% found once; its top ten account for about 18%. V was pared by 5 bases and J by 0 bases, with 9 bases between. CDR1 and CDR2 (germline): MNHNY, SVGAGI (reference sequence). The CDR3 extends over 14 amino acids. The receptor was isolated from a man aged 55-75 years with cholangiocarcinoma. Sequencing was performed on peripheral blood, taken from a patient treated with photon-based radiotherapy. The V call is TRBV6-6, the J call TRBJ2-3; a weak D match, TRBD2 (6 bases). The CDR3 loop reads CASSLGLSTDTQYF. In nucleotides, the CDR3 is TGTGCCAGCAGTCTAGGACTAAGCACAGATACGCAGTATTTT.